A selection of T cell receptor beta chains follows, all from one sample in a study of spatial heterogeneity in lung cancer. TCRdb fed the 5' RACE reads into MiXCR, producing one record per CDR3 protein. This table holds about 100,000 distinct CDR3 sequences, 4.4% found once. This specimen was lung tumor tissue, taken at surgery. The receptors derive from a male donor with early-stage non-small cell lung cancer. CDR3s include the opening cysteine and the closing phenylalanine or tryptophan. The D gene is left open where the match is weak. Only part of the rows carry a size: once, few, many, or a class if the clone is expanded.

>TRBJ2-2|many|NA|TRBV5-1
CASSERSQPGELFF
TGCGCCAGCAGCGAGAGGTCACAACCCGGGGAGCTGTTTTTT
>TRBJ1-1|many|NA|TRBV2
CASKKDSPGGTEAFF
TGTGCCAGCAAGAAAGACAGTCCAGGTGGGACTGAAGCTTTCTTT
>TRBJ2-1|few|NA|TRBV14
CASSQFLLGGRRYLSYNEQFF
TGTGCCAGCAGCCAATTCCTCTTGGGTGGGAGGAGGTATTTATCCTACAATGAGCAGTTCTTC
>TRBJ2-7|many|NA|TRBV12-3/TRBV12-4
CASSLFPGYEQYF
TGTGCCAGCAGTTTATTTCCGGGATACGAGCAGTACTTC
>TRBJ2-7|many|TRBD1|TRBV6-1
CASRRQGQGIYEQYF
TGTGCCAGCAGGCGCCAGGGACAGGGGATTTACGAGCAGTACTTC
>TRBJ1-4|NA|NA|TRBV6-5
CASSPHLVLDGKLFF
TGTGCCAGCAGTCCACACCTAGTTTTGGACGGAAAACTGTTTTTT
>TRBJ2-3|NA|NA|TRBV6-1
CASSELPYPDTQYF
TGTGCCAGCAGTGAACTTCCGTATCCAGATACGCAGTATTTT
>TRBJ1-5|few|TRBD1|TRBV12-3/TRBV12-4
CASSGQGQWSNQPQHF
TGTGCCAGCAGTGGACAGGGACAGTGGAGCAATCAGCCCCAGCATTTT
>TRBJ1-1|many|NA|TRBV27
CASSPPGPQSTEAFF
TGTGCCAGCAGTCCCCCCGGGCCCCAGTCCACTGAAGCTTTCTTT
>TRBJ1-1|many|TRBD1|TRBV7-9
CASSWDREVTEAFF
TGTGCCAGCAGCTGGGACAGGGAGGTCACTGAAGCTTTCTTT
>TRBJ1-2|many|NA|TRBV15
CATSRVGFGAGYGYTF
TGTGCCACCAGCAGAGTCGGGTTTGGGGCGGGCTATGGCTACACCTTC
>TRBJ2-5|many|TRBD1|TRBV29-1
CSVLGTGKETQYF
TGCAGCGTACTCGGGACAGGCAAAGAGACCCAGTACTTC
>TRBJ1-2|many|TRBD1|TRBV5-1
CASSLSGTGDRRTIALNYGYTF
TGCGCCAGCAGCTTGTCTGGGACAGGCGATCGGAGGACGATTGCACTTAACTATGGCTACACCTTC